This entry is about one T cell receptor (beta chain). Its matching antigen is unknown. Profiling relied on immunoSEQ multiplex PCR, and the TCRdb table lists in-frame clones only, not all of them. This table holds over a million clones, under 99% found once. Negatively enriched CD4+ T cells were divided by CD45RA into naive and memory. The data were obtained in a study of shared clonotypes between healthy human individuals. Study-wide results and limits: Some naive CD4 clonotypes, roughly 5%, turned up in common across four donors. In the sorted subsets, rarefaction showed sequencing was incomplete despite large depth.

This receptor was obtained from a man younger than 40 in good health. Material for sequencing was naive CD4+ T cells sorted from blood. Stated subset: CD45RA+ positively selected.

The DNA for the CDR3 is TGTGCCTGGAGCGCGGGGGGACTAGCGGGAGAAACCACAGATACGCAGTATTTT. This encodes CAWSAGGLAGETTDTQYF. This chain joins TRBV30 and TRBJ2-3; 14 positions agree with TRBD2. The germline CDR1 and CDR2 sequences are GTSNPN and SVGIG (reference sequence). J was trimmed by 2 bases and V by 3 bases; bases with no gene match: 10. The CDR3 is 18 residues long.